This T cell receptor beta chain was recorded in a study of T cells in Graves' hyperthyroidism and ophthalmopathy. The source material, RNA transcripts, was used to amplify TCR beta CDR3 regions. The HTBI primer set served for first-round RT-PCR of the TCR CDR3. From the multiplex PCR reads, TCRdb called clonotypes with MiXCR, one entry per CDR3 protein. Of hundreds of thousands of distinct CDR3 sequences in the sample, about 15% were seen once. Germline values: CDR1 MNHEY, CDR2 SVGAGI. The CDR3 has 15 residues. Study findings and constraints: Through a model of 13 V-J features, ophthalmopathy was separated from stable hyperthyroidism.

Points on this clonotype: Its cognate antigen is unknown. A much larger clone differs by one base, so this may be a read error.

Ophthalmopathy patients all had a Clinical Activity Score of at least 3, a NOSPECS grade of at least 4 and disease under 3 months old. The TCR sequence derives from a man aged 18 to 29 with Graves' ophthalmopathy. V gene TRBV6-5 combines with J gene TRBJ1-1; TRBD1 agrees at 7 bases. Sequencing was done on a sample of blood. The CDR3 loop reads CASNYSGQLNTEAFF. For the CDR3, the DNA is TGTGCCAGCAATTACTCGGGACAGTTGAACACTGAAGCTTTCTTT.